A selection of T cell receptor beta chains follows, all from one sample in a study of blood T cell repertoires in COVID-19. Produced via immunoSEQ multiplex PCR; TCRdb's table is partial and in-frame only. The data contain fewer than 200,000 clones, more than 85% of them singletons. What was sequenced was PBMCs or T cells enriched from blood (not recorded which). Receptors originate from a woman aged 40 to 50 in a cohort exposed to, infected with or recovered from COVID-19 (not recorded which). CDR3s include the opening cysteine and the closing phenylalanine or tryptophan. Fields, in order: clone size, D gene, J gene, V gene, CDR3 DNA, CDR3 protein. D genes are given only for firm matches. Clone size is given for some rows only: seen once, a few or many times, or a class if the clone is expanded.

clone_size: .
d_call: .
j_call: TRBJ2-2
v_call: TRBV24-1
cdr3_nt: TGTGCCACCAGTGCTAGGTGGGAGCCCGGGGAGCTGTTTTTT
cdr3_aa: CATSARWEPGELFF

clone_size: .
d_call: .
j_call: TRBJ2-7
v_call: TRBV6-5
cdr3_nt: TGTGCCAGCAGTTACTTAAGGACTCATGACGAGCAGTACTTC
cdr3_aa: CASSYLRTHDEQYF

clone_size: .
d_call: .
j_call: TRBJ1-1
v_call: TRBV6-1
cdr3_nt: TGTGCCAGCAGTGAATATCGCGTGGAGGCTGAAGCTTTCTTT
cdr3_aa: CASSEYRVEAEAFF

clone_size: .
d_call: TRBD1
j_call: TRBJ1-6
v_call: TRBV6-2/TRBV6-3
cdr3_nt: TGTGCCAGCAGTCAATGGGACAGGGCTGGGGTGAGGTCACCCCTCCACTTT
cdr3_aa: CASSQWDRAGVRSPLHF

clone_size: .
d_call: TRBD1
j_call: TRBJ2-7
v_call: TRBV3-1/TRBV3-2
cdr3_nt: TGTGCCAGCAGCCAAGACCCCGGGACAGGTTTTGGGGAGCAGTACTTC
cdr3_aa: CASSQDPGTGFGEQYF

clone_size: .
d_call: .
j_call: TRBJ1-4
v_call: TRBV10-1
cdr3_nt: TGCGCCAGCAGCCCCAATGACAACGATCGGGGACTGTTTTTT
cdr3_aa: CASSPNDNDRGLFF

clone_size: .
d_call: TRBD1
j_call: TRBJ1-1
v_call: TRBV7-9
cdr3_nt: TGTGCCAGCAGCTTCTCAGGGGGACTCACTGAAGCTTTCTTT
cdr3_aa: CASSFSGGLTEAFF

clone_size: .
d_call: TRBD1
j_call: TRBJ1-2
v_call: TRBV10-3
cdr3_nt: TGTGCCATCACCGGGACAGGGACCTATGGCTACACCTTC
cdr3_aa: CAITGTGTYGYTF

clone_size: .
d_call: TRBD2
j_call: TRBJ2-7
v_call: TRBV9
cdr3_nt: TGTGCCAGCAGCTCCGGAGTTGGGGGTAGCGGGAGAACCTACGAGCAGTACTTC
cdr3_aa: CASSSGVGGSGRTYEQYF

clone_size: .
d_call: TRBD1
j_call: TRBJ2-2
v_call: TRBV28
cdr3_nt: TGTGCCAGCAGTTTGTCAGGGGGCACCGGGGAGCTGTTTTTT
cdr3_aa: CASSLSGGTGELFF

clone_size: .
d_call: .
j_call: TRBJ1-4
v_call: TRBV30
cdr3_nt: TGTGCCTGGAACCCCTCCGGGACGGACGGGGGGAAACTGTTTTTT
cdr3_aa: CAWNPSGTDGGKLFF

clone_size: .
d_call: .
j_call: TRBJ2-7
v_call: TRBV6-5
cdr3_nt: TGTGCCAGCAGTTACGGCAGGGACTCCTACGAGCAGTACTTC
cdr3_aa: CASSYGRDSYEQYF

clone_size: .
d_call: .
j_call: TRBJ1-6
v_call: TRBV19
cdr3_nt: TGTGCCAGTAGTATAGGGGGCGATTCACCCCTCCACTTT
cdr3_aa: CASSIGGDSPLHF

clone_size: .
d_call: .
j_call: TRBJ1-3
v_call: TRBV7-2
cdr3_nt: TGTGCCAGCAGCTTGTCGACAGGCTCTGGAAACACCATATATTTT
cdr3_aa: CASSLSTGSGNTIYF

clone_size: .
d_call: TRBD1
j_call: TRBJ1-2
v_call: TRBV19
cdr3_nt: TGTGCCACCTCCCGTGGGACAGGGAGTGGCTACACCTTC
cdr3_aa: CATSRGTGSGYTF

clone_size: .
d_call: .
j_call: TRBJ1-1
v_call: TRBV12-3/TRBV12-4
cdr3_nt: TGTGCCAGCAGCCCAGGTGTTGAAGCTTTCTTT
cdr3_aa: CASSPGVEAFF

clone_size: .
d_call: TRBD1
j_call: TRBJ2-2
v_call: TRBV19
cdr3_nt: TGTGCCAGTAGGAATGGACAGGGAGGCAGCGGGGAGCTGTTTTTT
cdr3_aa: CASRNGQGGSGELFF

clone_size: .
d_call: TRBD1
j_call: TRBJ1-4
v_call: TRBV6-5
cdr3_nt: TGTGCCAGCAGTTACTCAGGACAGGGTCATGAAAAACTGTTTTTT
cdr3_aa: CASSYSGQGHEKLFF

clone_size: .
d_call: TRBD1
j_call: TRBJ2-7
v_call: TRBV7-6
cdr3_nt: TGTGCCAGCAGACAACAGGGGCGGGACGAGCAGTACTTC
cdr3_aa: CASRQQGRDEQYF

clone_size: .
d_call: TRBD1
j_call: TRBJ2-5
v_call: TRBV25-1
cdr3_nt: TGTGCCAGCAGTGAAGGAGCAGGGGGACAAGAGACCCAGTACTTC
cdr3_aa: CASSEGAGGQETQYF

clone_size: .
d_call: TRBD1
j_call: TRBJ1-1
v_call: TRBV28
cdr3_nt: TGTGCCAGCAGCTCAGGGGGCGTGACTGAAGCTTTCTTT
cdr3_aa: CASSSGGVTEAFF

clone_size: .
d_call: .
j_call: TRBJ2-2
v_call: TRBV15
cdr3_nt: TGTGCCACCAGCAGAGATCTAGGTTATGAGCTGTTTTTT
cdr3_aa: CATSRDLGYELFF

clone_size: .
d_call: .
j_call: TRBJ2-3
v_call: TRBV27
cdr3_nt: TGTGCCAGCAGTTTATTGTCGACAGGCAGCACAGATACGCAGTATTTT
cdr3_aa: CASSLLSTGSTDTQYF

clone_size: .
d_call: TRBD2
j_call: TRBJ2-1
v_call: TRBV4-2
cdr3_nt: TGTGCCAGCAGCCAAGTTTCCCTAGCGGTGGATGAGCAGTTCTTC
cdr3_aa: CASSQVSLAVDEQFF

clone_size: .
d_call: .
j_call: TRBJ1-1
v_call: TRBV19
cdr3_nt: TGTGCCAGTAGACTCCTTCACCCAGGGATGGACACTGAAGCTTTCTTT
cdr3_aa: CASRLLHPGMDTEAFF

clone_size: .
d_call: .
j_call: TRBJ1-6
v_call: TRBV2
cdr3_nt: TGTGCCAGCAGTGAAGCGATGGGCGGGAATTCACCCCTCCACTTT
cdr3_aa: CASSEAMGGNSPLHF

clone_size: .
d_call: TRBD2
j_call: TRBJ2-1
v_call: TRBV5-4
cdr3_nt: TGTGCCAGCAGCCCCACCCGCGGACTAGCGGGTTCCCACAATGAGCAGTTCTTC
cdr3_aa: CASSPTRGLAGSHNEQFF

clone_size: once
d_call: .
j_call: TRBJ2-7
v_call: TRBV6-1
cdr3_nt: TGTGCCAGCAGTGATGTCAGGGGAAACTCCTACGAGCAGTACTTC
cdr3_aa: CASSDVRGNSYEQYF

clone_size: .
d_call: .
j_call: TRBJ1-1
v_call: TRBV20-1
cdr3_nt: TGCAGTGCTAGTACCACTTCAGGGACTCACACTGAAGCTTTCTTT
cdr3_aa: CSASTTSGTHTEAFF

clone_size: .
d_call: TRBD2
j_call: TRBJ2-1
v_call: TRBV4-1
cdr3_nt: TGCGCCAGCAGACAAGCGGGAGGCGAACTTACCTACAATGAGCAGTTCTTC
cdr3_aa: CASRQAGGELTYNEQFF

clone_size: once
d_call: .
j_call: TRBJ1-2
v_call: TRBV7-9
cdr3_nt: TGTGCCAGCTGGAGGGACGATTATGGCTACACCTTC
cdr3_aa: CASWRDDYGYTF

clone_size: .
d_call: TRBD1
j_call: TRBJ1-5
v_call: TRBV7-7
cdr3_nt: TGTGCCAGCAGCAACCCGGGACAGGGGGCTCATCAGCCCCAGCATTTT
cdr3_aa: CASSNPGQGAHQPQHF

clone_size: once
d_call: .
j_call: TRBJ2-1
v_call: TRBV24-1
cdr3_nt: TGTGCCACCAGTGACCCCGGGGGGTTTAGGGGGAATTTCTTC
cdr3_aa: CATSDPGGFRGNFF

clone_size: .
d_call: .
j_call: TRBJ2-7
v_call: TRBV7-2
cdr3_nt: TGTGCCAGCAGCCCCTTCCGAGGAGGAGGCTACGAGCAGTACTTC
cdr3_aa: CASSPFRGGGYEQYF

clone_size: .
d_call: TRBD2
j_call: TRBJ2-3
v_call: TRBV6-6
cdr3_nt: TGTGCCAGCAGTCGCCCGACTAGCGGGGTCAGCACAGATACGCAGTATTTT
cdr3_aa: CASSRPTSGVSTDTQYF

clone_size: .
d_call: .
j_call: TRBJ2-7
v_call: TRBV12-3/TRBV12-4
cdr3_nt: TGTGCCAGCAGTTTGAGGATCTACGAGCAGTACTTC
cdr3_aa: CASSLRIYEQYF

clone_size: .
d_call: TRBD2
j_call: TRBJ2-3
v_call: TRBV9
cdr3_nt: TGTGCCAGCAGCGCAAGCGGGAGGTCTAGCACAGATACGCAGTATTTT
cdr3_aa: CASSASGRSSTDTQYF

clone_size: .
d_call: .
j_call: TRBJ1-5
v_call: TRBV6-1
cdr3_nt: TGTGCCAGCAGTGATTTACAGAGAAGCAATCAGCCCCAGCATTTT
cdr3_aa: CASSDLQRSNQPQHF

clone_size: .
d_call: TRBD1
j_call: TRBJ1-2
v_call: TRBV2
cdr3_nt: TGTGCCAGTGACAGGGAAAGTGGGGGCTACACCTTC
cdr3_aa: CASDRESGGYTF

clone_size: .
d_call: .
j_call: TRBJ1-5
v_call: TRBV28
cdr3_nt: TGTGCCAGCAGTAAGACAGGACGCAATCAGCCCCAGCATTTT
cdr3_aa: CASSKTGRNQPQHF

clone_size: .
d_call: .
j_call: TRBJ1-3
v_call: TRBV9
cdr3_nt: TGTGCCAGCAGCGTAGCTACTGTGGACAGTTTCTCTGGAAACACCATATATTTT
cdr3_aa: CASSVATVDSFSGNTIYF

clone_size: few
d_call: .
j_call: TRBJ2-4
v_call: TRBV19
cdr3_nt: TGTGCCAGTAGTATAGCGGGAATCGGTCAGTTAGCCAAAAACATTCAGTACTTC
cdr3_aa: CASSIAGIGQLAKNIQYF

clone_size: .
d_call: .
j_call: TRBJ1-3
v_call: TRBV18
cdr3_nt: TGTGCCAGCTCACCATGGCAGAGGACTGGAAACACCATATATTTT
cdr3_aa: CASSPWQRTGNTIYF

clone_size: .
d_call: TRBD2
j_call: TRBJ2-2
v_call: TRBV7-2
cdr3_nt: TGTGCCAGCAGCTTAGTGAAAGGGACTAGCGACCGGGAGCTGTTTTTT
cdr3_aa: CASSLVKGTSDRELFF

clone_size: .
d_call: TRBD1
j_call: TRBJ1-2
v_call: TRBV27
cdr3_nt: TGTGCCAGCAGTCGCAGGGGGTCTAACTATGGCTACACCTTC
cdr3_aa: CASSRRGSNYGYTF

clone_size: once
d_call: TRBD2
j_call: TRBJ2-3
v_call: TRBV7-2
cdr3_nt: TGTGCCAGCAGCCTTAGCGGGAGGGCCGAAGATACGCAGTATTTT
cdr3_aa: CASSLSGRAEDTQYF

clone_size: .
d_call: .
j_call: TRBJ2-2
v_call: TRBV9
cdr3_nt: TGTGCCAGCAGCCCACGAGACAGAAACACCGGGGAGCTGTTTTTT
cdr3_aa: CASSPRDRNTGELFF

clone_size: .
d_call: .
j_call: TRBJ1-1
v_call: TRBV7-2
cdr3_nt: TGTGCCAGCAGCGCGGGGGGTAGCATTGAAGCTTTCTTT
cdr3_aa: CASSAGGSIEAFF

clone_size: .
d_call: TRBD2
j_call: TRBJ2-1
v_call: TRBV11-3
cdr3_nt: TGTGCCAGCAGCTTAGATTATAGCGGGAATCCGTTCTTC
cdr3_aa: CASSLDYSGNPFF

clone_size: .
d_call: .
j_call: TRBJ1-3
v_call: TRBV5-4
cdr3_nt: TGTGCCAGCAGCCGGGAGGTTCAGGGGAACACCATATATTTT
cdr3_aa: CASSREVQGNTIYF

clone_size: .
d_call: TRBD2
j_call: TRBJ2-5
v_call: TRBV7-9
cdr3_nt: TGTGCCAGCAGGTCCGGGAGGGAGACCCAGTACTTC
cdr3_aa: CASRSGRETQYF